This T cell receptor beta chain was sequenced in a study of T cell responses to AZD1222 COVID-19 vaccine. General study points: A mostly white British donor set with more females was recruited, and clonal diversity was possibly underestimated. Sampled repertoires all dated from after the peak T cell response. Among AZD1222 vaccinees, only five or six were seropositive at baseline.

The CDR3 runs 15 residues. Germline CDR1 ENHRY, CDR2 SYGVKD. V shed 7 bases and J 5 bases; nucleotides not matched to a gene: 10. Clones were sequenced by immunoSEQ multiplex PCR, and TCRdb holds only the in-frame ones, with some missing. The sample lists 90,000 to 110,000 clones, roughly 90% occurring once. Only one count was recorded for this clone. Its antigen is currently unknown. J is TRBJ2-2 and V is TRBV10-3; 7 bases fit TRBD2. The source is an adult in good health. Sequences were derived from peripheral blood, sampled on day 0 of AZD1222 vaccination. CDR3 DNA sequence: TGTGCCATCAACCCTAGCGGACCCGGGACCGGGGAGCTGTTTTTT. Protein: CAINPSGPGTGELFF.